The entry below gives a single T cell receptor (beta chain) sequence along with its context. Its antigen is still unknown. These data are taken from a study of T cell repertoires in cytomegalovirus infection. Across the study: Public TCR beta signatures indicated both CMV infection and matching HLA type.

TCRdb independently ran MiXCR on the reads; one entry per CDR3 protein. The table shows about 130,000 distinct CDR3 sequences, with 20% to 30% occurring only once. Sequenced sample: PBMCs, sequenced either directly or after in vitro stimulation (not recorded which). The source is a human donor in good health (CMV status not recorded). Some clones in this sample may be carry-over from other donors' samples.

The CDR3 DNA sequence: TGTGCCATCAGTGAAAGTCGGACCCAAGAGACCCAGTACTTC. Protein sequence: CAISESRTQETQYF. The rearrangement uses TRBV10-3 and TRBJ2-5, with D unclear. Germline assignment: CDR1 ENHRY and CDR2 SYGVKD. V was clipped by 3 bases and J by 1 base, with 9 bases between them. The CDR3 covers 14 residues.